The rows below give T cell receptor beta chains drawn from one sample of a study of CD4 and CD8 cells across lung adenocarcinoma regions. TCRdb redid the calling of the PCR reads with MiXCR, one entry per CDR3 protein. The table includes 22,000 or so distinct CDR3 sequences, roughly 54% detected once. The specimen was CD8+ T cells from the center of a lung tumor. The receptor source for this set is a female donor with lung adenocarcinoma. The CD4 and CD8 labels of this study may be unreliable. CDR3s include the opening cysteine and the closing phenylalanine or tryptophan. The D gene is left open where the match is weak. Not every row has a clone size; where given, it reads once, few, many or a size class.

D: NA
V: TRBV27
J: TRBJ2-4
size: NA
DNA: TGTGCCCGCGGAGGCTGTGTCCAAGACATCCAGTACTTC
CDR3: CARGGCVQDIQYF

D: NA
V: TRBV10-3
J: TRBJ2-3
size: NA
DNA: TGTGCCATCGGTGAGGGAGCGCGAGGGGTAGATACGCAGTATTTC
CDR3: CAIGEGARGVDTQYF

D: TRBD1
V: TRBV6-1
J: TRBJ2-3
size: many
DNA: TGTGTGGGGGGCGGGACAGGGTGTCCAGATACGCAGTATTTT
CDR3: CVGGGTGCPDTQYF

D: NA
V: TRBV6-1
J: TRBJ2-4
size: NA
DNA: TGTGCCAGCAGTGCGGGGCTGTGTGCCAAAGACACGCAGTACTTC
CDR3: CASSAGLCAKDTQYF

D: NA
V: TRBV27
J: TRBJ2-3
size: NA
DNA: TGTGCCAGCATGCAGGGGCTAGGACTCAAAGATATGCAGTACTTT
CDR3: CASMQGLGLKDMQYF

D: NA
V: TRBV6-5
J: TRBJ2-2
size: NA
DNA: TGTGCCAGCAGTTACCTAAAACGGGAGAGTGTGGGCACCGGTACGCTGTTTTTT
CDR3: CASSYLKRESVGTGTLFF

D: TRBD1
V: TRBV6-5
J: TRBJ2-3
size: NA
DNA: TGTGCCAGCAGTTACAGTAGGACAGGGGGCTCAGATACGCAGTATTTT
CDR3: CASSYSRTGGSDTQYF

D: NA
V: TRBV2
J: TRBJ2-1
size: NA
DNA: TGTGCCCAGATAATTAAAAAAAAATTT
CDR3: CAQIIKKKF

D: TRBD2
V: TRBV5-6
J: TRBJ2-5
size: few
DNA: TGTGCCAGCAGCTTCGGACCGGGAGGGGAGACCCAGTACTTC
CDR3: CASSFGPGGETQYF

D: TRBD1
V: TRBV20-1
J: TRBJ2-3
size: few
DNA: TGCAGTGCAACCGCGGACAGGCCTCAGTATTTT
CDR3: CSATADRPQYF